This is a list of T cell receptor beta chains from one sample in a study of identifying expanded T cells in peripheral blood. Assay used: immunoSEQ multiplex PCR; TCRdb lists only in-frame clones, some missing. Altogether under 70,000 clones are present, approximately 87% being singletons, with the ten largest covering around 4.3%. The specimen sequenced was blood. All receptors derive from a person aged 18 to 75 in good health. Both conserved end residues are part of each CDR3.

V: TRBV6-5
J: TRBJ2-1
CDR3: CASSYSRQGNNEQFF

V: TRBV27
J: TRBJ2-6
CDR3: CASSPMDSNSGANVLTF

V: TRBV6-1
J: TRBJ2-7
CDR3: CASSVGEQYF

V: TRBV10-2
J: TRBJ1-4
CDR3: CASRTGGTNEKLFF

V: TRBV6-1
J: TRBJ2-3
CDR3: CASSELAGGPDTQYF

V: TRBV25-1
J: TRBJ2-7
CDR3: CASRGVYEQYF

V: TRBV30
J: TRBJ2-3
CDR3: CAWSATPGQGTGTQYF

V: TRBV6-6
J: TRBJ1-1
CDR3: CASSYSTTDNTEAFF

V: TRBV9
J: TRBJ2-7
CDR3: CASSGTGNEQYF

V: TRBV21-1
J: TRBJ2-5
CDR3: CASSKGGGGGNQETQYF

V: TRBV5-5
J: TRBJ1-6
CDR3: CASSLDGNSPLHF

V: TRBV7-3
J: TRBJ1-1
CDR3: CASSSRQGTEAFF

V: TRBV9
J: TRBJ1-5
CDR3: CASSEGSGNSNQPQHF

V: TRBV2
J: TRBJ1-4
CDR3: CASSELTGKNEKLFF

V: TRBV5-4
J: TRBJ2-2
CDR3: CASSSAPGTVRTGELFF

V: TRBV7-9
J: TRBJ2-3
CDR3: CASSDRQRSTDTQYF

V: TRBV28
J: TRBJ1-5
CDR3: CASSLRTGPQPQHF

V: TRBV10-3
J: TRBJ1-2
CDR3: CAISESTGGENGYTF

V: TRBV30
J: TRBJ2-3
CDR3: CAWNPGGAPGTDTQYF

V: TRBV6-5
J: TRBJ1-2
CDR3: CASSYLQGNYGYTF

V: TRBV28
J: TRBJ1-6
CDR3: CASGLRDSPLHF

V: TRBV30
J: TRBJ1-5
CDR3: CACSGAGDQPQHF

V: TRBV28
J: TRBJ2-6
CDR3: CASRLSSGANVLTF

V: TRBV9
J: TRBJ2-1
CDR3: CASSGALHYNEQFF

V: TRBV19
J: TRBJ1-3
CDR3: CASSIDRGSGNTIYF

V: TRBV7-9
J: TRBJ2-4
CDR3: CASSTAGIVYF

V: TRBV5-4
J: TRBJ2-2
CDR3: CASSLDGITGELFF

V: TRBV15
J: TRBJ2-3
CDR3: CASALRDLTDTQYF

V: TRBV2
J: TRBJ2-2
CDR3: CASSVTGLHTGELFF

V: TRBV19
J: TRBJ1-6
CDR3: CASSNGQTSSYNSPLHF

V: TRBV28
J: TRBJ1-5
CDR3: CASILQGFNQPQHF

V: TRBV6-1
J: TRBJ1-5
CDR3: CASSERRQDSNQPQHF

V: TRBV10-2
J: TRBJ1-1
CDR3: CASSGGIENTEAFF

V: TRBV7-9
J: TRBJ2-7
CDR3: CASGRINIAGGSYEQYF

V: TRBV6-1
J: TRBJ2-2
CDR3: CASSGGQDIGELFF

V: TRBV10-3
J: TRBJ2-7
CDR3: CAAGAVDTYEQYF

V: TRBV14
J: TRBJ2-4
CDR3: CASSQASTSGRTAKNIQYF

V: TRBV6-4
J: TRBJ2-1
CDR3: CASSDSGGGDEQFF

V: TRBV28
J: TRBJ2-7
CDR3: CASSFNYEGEGWGSYEQYF

V: TRBV6-5
J: TRBJ2-2
CDR3: CASSHRPFNTGELFF

V: TRBV6-5
J: TRBJ2-3
CDR3: CASSYSKVVGTQYF

V: TRBV6-1
J: TRBJ2-3
CDR3: CASSDLGFTDTQYF

V: TRBV2
J: TRBJ2-3
CDR3: CATYLDRSGNTQYF

V: TRBV7-9
J: TRBJ1-4
CDR3: CASSKGWTGFNEKLFF

V: TRBV7-8
J: TRBJ2-5
CDR3: CASSLAGGARRETQYF

V: TRBV11-3
J: TRBJ2-7
CDR3: CASSLTSGGEQYF

V: TRBV5-1
J: TRBJ2-1
CDR3: CASSPLAGSWNEQFF

V: TRBV2
J: TRBJ1-2
CDR3: CASSGRTPNYGYTF

V: TRBV2
J: TRBJ1-1
CDR3: CASSEGPGHLNTEAFF